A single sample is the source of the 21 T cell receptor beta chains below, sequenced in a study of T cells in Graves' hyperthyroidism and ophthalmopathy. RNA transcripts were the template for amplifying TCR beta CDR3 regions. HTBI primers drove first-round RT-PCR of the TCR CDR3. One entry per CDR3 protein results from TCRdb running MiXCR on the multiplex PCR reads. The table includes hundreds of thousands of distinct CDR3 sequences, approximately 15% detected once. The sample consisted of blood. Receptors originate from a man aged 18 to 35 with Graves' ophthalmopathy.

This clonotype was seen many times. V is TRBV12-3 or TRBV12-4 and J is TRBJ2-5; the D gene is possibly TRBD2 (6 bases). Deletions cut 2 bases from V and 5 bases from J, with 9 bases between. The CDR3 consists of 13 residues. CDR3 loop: CASSLRGRETQYF. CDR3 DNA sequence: TGTGCCAGCAGTTTACGGGGGAGGGAGACCCAGTACTTC.

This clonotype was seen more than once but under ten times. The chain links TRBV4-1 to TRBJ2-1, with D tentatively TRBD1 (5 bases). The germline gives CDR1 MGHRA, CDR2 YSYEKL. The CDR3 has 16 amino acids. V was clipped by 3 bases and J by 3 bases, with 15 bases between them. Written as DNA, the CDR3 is TGCGCCAGCAGCCACCGCGACAGTTCCCTCTACAATGAGCAGTTCTTC. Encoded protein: CASSHRDSSLYNEQFF.

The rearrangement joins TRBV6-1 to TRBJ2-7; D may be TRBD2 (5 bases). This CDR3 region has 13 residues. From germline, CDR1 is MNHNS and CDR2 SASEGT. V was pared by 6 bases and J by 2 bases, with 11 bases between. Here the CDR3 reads CASRGDPAYEQYF. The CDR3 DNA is TGTGCCAGCAGGGGAGACCCGGCCTACGAGCAGTACTTC.

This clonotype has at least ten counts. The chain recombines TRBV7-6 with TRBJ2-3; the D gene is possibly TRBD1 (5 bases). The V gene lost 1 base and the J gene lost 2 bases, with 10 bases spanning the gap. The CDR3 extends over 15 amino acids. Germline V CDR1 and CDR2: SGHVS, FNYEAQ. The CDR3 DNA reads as TGTGCCAGCAGCTTAGAAGGGGTCCTCACAGATACGCAGTATTTT. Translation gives CASSLEGVLTDTQYF.

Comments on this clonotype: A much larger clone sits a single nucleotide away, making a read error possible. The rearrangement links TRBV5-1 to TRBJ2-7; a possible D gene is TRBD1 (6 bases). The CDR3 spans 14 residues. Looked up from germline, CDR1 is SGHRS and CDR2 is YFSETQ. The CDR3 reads CASSLGTETYDQYF. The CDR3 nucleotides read TGCGCCAGCAGCTTGGGGACAGAAACCTACGACCAGTACTTC.

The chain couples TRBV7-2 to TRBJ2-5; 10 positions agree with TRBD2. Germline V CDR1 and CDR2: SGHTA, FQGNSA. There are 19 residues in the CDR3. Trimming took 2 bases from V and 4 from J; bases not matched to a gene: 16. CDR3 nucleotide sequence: TGTGCCAGCAGCTTATGGGCTAGCGGGAGTGCCCCCTGGGGAGAGACCCAGTACTTC. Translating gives CASSLWASGSAPWGETQYF.

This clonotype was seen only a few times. This CDR3 is CATSETGTPNSPLHF. CDR3 bases: TGTGCCACCAGTGAAACCGGGACACCTAATTCACCCCTCCACTTT. The chain recombines TRBV24-1 with TRBJ1-6, with a possible D match to TRBD1 (6 bases). V was clipped by 4 bases and J by 6 bases, with 12 bases between them. The CDR3 loop spans 15 amino acids. The V gene's germline CDR1 is KGHDR and CDR2 SFDVKD.

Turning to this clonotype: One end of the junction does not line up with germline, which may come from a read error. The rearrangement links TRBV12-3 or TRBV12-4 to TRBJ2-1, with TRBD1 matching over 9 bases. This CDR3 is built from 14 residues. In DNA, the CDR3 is TGTGTCAGCAGGGGACAGGGAACCTACAATGAGCAGTTCTTC. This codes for CVSRGQGTYNEQFF.

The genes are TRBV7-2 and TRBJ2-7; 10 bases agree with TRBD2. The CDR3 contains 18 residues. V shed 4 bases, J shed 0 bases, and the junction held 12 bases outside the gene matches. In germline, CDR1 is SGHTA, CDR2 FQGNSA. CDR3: CASSYGPILAGGSYEQYF. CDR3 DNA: TGTGCCAGCAGCTATGGCCCTATTTTAGCGGGGGGCTCCTACGAGCAGTACTTC.

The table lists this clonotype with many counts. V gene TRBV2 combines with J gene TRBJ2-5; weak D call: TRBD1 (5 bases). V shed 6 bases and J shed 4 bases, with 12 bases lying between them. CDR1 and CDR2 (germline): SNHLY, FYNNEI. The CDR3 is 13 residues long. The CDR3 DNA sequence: TGTGCCAGCAGCAAAAGGGGCAGAGAGACCCAGTACTTC. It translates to CASSKRGRETQYF.

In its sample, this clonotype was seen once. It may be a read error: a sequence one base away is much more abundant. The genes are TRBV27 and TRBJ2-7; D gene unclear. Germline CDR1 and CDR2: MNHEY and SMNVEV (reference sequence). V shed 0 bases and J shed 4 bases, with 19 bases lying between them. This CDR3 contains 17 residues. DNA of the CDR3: TGTGCCAGCAGTTTATCTTATGTCCCGAGACACCTATACGAGCAGTACTTC. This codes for CASSLSYVPRHLYEQYF.

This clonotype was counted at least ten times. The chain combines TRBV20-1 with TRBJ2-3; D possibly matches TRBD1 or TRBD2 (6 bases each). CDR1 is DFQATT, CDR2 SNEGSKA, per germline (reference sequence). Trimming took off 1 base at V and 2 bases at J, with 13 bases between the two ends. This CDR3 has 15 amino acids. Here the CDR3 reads CSARAFGGHTDTQYF. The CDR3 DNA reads TGCAGTGCTAGAGCGTTCGGGGGCCACACAGATACGCAGTATTTT.

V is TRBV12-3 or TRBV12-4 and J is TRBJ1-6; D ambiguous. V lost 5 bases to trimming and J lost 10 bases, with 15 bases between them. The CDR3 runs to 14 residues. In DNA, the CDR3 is TGTGCCAGCAGTCCCGACATGGGTAACTCACCCCTCCACTTT. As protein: CASSPDMGNSPLHF.

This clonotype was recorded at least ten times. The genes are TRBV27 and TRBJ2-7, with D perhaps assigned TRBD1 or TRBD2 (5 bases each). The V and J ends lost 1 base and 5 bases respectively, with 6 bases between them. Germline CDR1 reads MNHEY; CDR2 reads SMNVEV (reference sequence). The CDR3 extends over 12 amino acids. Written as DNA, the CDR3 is TGTGCCAGCAGTTTATGGGGGAACGAGCAGTACTTC. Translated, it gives CASSLWGNEQYF.

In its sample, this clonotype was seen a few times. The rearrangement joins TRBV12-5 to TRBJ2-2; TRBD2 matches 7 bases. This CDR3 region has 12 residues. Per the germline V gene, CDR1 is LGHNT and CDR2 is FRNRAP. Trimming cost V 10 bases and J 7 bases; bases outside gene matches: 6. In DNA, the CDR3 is TGTGCTACCAGCGGGGTCGACGGGGAGCTGTTTTTT. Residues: CATSGVDGELFF.

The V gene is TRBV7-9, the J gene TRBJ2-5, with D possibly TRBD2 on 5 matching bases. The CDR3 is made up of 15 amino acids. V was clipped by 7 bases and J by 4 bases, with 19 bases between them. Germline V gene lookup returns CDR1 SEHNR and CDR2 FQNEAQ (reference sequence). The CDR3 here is CASNAWVGRGETQYF. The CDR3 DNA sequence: TGTGCCAGCAACGCTTGGGTGGGTCGGGGAGAGACCCAGTACTTC.

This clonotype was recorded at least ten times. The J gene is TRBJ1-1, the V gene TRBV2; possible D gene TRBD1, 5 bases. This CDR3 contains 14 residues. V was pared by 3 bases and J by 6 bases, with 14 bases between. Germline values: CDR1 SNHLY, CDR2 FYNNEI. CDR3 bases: TGTGCCAGCAGTGATTTTCAGGGAGTACCTGAAGCTTTCTTT. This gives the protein CASSDFQGVPEAFF. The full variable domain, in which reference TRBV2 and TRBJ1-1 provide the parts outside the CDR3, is EPEVTQTPSHQVTQMGQEVILRCVPISNHLYFYWYRQILGQKVEFLVSFYNNEISEKSEIFDDQFSVERPDGSNFTLKIRSTKLEDSAMYFCASSDFQGVPEAFFGQGTRLTVV.

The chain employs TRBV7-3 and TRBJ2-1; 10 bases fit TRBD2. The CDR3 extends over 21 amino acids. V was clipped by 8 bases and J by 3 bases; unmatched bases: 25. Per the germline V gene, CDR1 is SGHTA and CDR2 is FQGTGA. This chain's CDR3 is CASGSRKAGGPCKPFYNEQFF. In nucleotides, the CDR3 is TGTGCCAGCGGATCGAGAAAAGCGGGAGGGCCGTGTAAGCCTTTCTACAATGAGCAGTTCTTC.

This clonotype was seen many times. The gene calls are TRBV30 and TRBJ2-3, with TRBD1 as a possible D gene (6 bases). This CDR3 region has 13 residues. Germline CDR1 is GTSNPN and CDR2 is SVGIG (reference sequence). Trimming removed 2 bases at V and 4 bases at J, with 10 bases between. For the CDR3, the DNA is TGTGCCTGGAGTAAGGGGGTCGCAGATACGCAGTATTTT. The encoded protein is CAWSKGVADTQYF.

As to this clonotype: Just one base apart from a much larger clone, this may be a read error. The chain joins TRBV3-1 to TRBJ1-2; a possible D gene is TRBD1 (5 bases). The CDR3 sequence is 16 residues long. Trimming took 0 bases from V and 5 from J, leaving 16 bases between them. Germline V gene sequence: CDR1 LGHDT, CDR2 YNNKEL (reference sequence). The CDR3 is CASSQDGPAGRYGYTF. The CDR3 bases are TGTGCCAGCAGCCAAGACGGCCCGGCAGGGAGGTATGGCTACACCTTC.

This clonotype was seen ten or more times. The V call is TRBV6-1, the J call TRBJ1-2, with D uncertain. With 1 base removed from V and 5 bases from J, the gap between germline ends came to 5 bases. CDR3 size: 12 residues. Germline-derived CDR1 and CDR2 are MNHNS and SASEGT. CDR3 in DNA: TGTGCCAGCAGTGAAGGGGAATATGGCTACACCTTC. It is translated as CASSEGEYGYTF.